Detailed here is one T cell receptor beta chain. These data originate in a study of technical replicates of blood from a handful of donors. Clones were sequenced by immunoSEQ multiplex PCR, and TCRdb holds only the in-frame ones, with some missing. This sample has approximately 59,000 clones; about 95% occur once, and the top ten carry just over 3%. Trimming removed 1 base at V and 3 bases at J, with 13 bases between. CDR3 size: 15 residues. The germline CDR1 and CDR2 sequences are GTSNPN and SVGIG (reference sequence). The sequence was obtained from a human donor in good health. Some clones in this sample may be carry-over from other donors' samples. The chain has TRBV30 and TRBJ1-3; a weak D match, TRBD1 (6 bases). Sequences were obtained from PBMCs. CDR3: CAWSAKQGNGNTIYF. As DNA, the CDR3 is TGTGCCTGGAGTGCCAAACAGGGAAATGGAAACACCATATATTTT.